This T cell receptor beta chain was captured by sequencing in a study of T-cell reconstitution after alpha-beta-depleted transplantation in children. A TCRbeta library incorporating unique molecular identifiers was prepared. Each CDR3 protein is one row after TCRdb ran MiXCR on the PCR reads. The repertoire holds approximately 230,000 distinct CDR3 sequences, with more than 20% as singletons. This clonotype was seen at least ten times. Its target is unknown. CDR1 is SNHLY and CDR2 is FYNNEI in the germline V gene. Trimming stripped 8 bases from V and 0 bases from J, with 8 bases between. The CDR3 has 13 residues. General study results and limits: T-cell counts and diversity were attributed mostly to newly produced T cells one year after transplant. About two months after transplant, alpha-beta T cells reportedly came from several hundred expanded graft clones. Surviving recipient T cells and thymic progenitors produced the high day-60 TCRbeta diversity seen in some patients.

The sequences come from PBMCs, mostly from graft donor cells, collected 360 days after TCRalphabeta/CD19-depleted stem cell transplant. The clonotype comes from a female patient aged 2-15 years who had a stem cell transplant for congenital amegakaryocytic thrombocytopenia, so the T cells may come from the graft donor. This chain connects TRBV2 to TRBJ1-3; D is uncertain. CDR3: CASQIRSGNTIYF. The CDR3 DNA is TGTGCCAGCCAAATACGCTCTGGAAACACCATATATTTT.